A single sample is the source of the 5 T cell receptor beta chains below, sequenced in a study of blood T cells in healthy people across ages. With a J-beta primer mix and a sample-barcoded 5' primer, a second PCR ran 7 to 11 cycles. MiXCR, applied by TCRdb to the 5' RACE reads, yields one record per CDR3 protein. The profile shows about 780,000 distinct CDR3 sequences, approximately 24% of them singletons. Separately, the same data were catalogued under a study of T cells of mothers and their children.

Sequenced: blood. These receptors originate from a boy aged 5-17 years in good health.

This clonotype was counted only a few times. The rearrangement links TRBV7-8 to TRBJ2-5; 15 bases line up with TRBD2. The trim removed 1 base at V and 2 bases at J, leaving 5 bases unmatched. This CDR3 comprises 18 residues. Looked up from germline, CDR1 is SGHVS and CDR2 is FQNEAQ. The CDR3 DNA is TGTGCCAGCAGCTTAGGGACTAGCGGGGGGGCAGGGCAAGAGACCCAGTACTTC. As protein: CASSLGTSGGAGQETQYF.

CDR3 coding DNA: TGTGCCAGCAGCCCTAACGTGCTTCTCAACACCGGGGAGCTGTTTTTT. Its protein product is CASSPNVLLNTGELFF. The chain uses TRBV7-2 and TRBJ2-2; D uncertain. Looked up from germline, CDR1 is SGHTA and CDR2 is FQGNSA. The V end was cut by 5 bases, the J end by 2 bases, with 15 bases between. CDR3 length: 16 amino acids.

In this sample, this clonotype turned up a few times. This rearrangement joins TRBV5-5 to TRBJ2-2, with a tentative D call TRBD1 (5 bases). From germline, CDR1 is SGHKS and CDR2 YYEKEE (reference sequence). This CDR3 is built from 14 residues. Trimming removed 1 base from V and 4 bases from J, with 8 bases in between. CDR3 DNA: TGTGCCAGCAGCTTGCAAGGGGCCACCGGGGAGCTGTTTTTT. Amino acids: CASSLQGATGELFF. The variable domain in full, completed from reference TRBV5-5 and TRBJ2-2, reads DAGVTQSPTHLIKTRGQQVTLRCSPISGHKSVSWYQQVLGQGPQFIFQYYEKEERGRGNFPDRFSARQFPNYSSELNVNALLLGDSALYLCASSLQGATGELFFGEGSRLTVL.

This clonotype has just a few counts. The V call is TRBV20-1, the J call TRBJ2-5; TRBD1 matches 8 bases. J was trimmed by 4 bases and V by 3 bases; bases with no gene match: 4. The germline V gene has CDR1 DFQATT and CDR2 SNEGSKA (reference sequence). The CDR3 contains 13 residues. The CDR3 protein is CSASRGTGETQYF. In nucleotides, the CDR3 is TGCAGTGCTAGTAGGGGGACAGGAGAGACCCAGTACTTC.

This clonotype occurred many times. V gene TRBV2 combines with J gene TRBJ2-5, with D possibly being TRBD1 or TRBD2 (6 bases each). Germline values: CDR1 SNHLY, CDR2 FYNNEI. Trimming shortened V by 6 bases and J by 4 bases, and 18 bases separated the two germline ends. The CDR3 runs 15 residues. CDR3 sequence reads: CASSPGGPVGETQYF. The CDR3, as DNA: TGTGCCAGCAGCCCCGGGGGCCCTGTCGGAGAGACCCAGTACTTC. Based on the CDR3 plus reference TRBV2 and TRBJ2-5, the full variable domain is EPEVTQTPSHQVTQMGQEVILRCVPISNHLYFYWYRQILGQKVEFLVSFYNNEISEKSEIFDDQFSVERPDGSNFTLKIRSTKLEDSAMYFCASSPGGPVGETQYFGPGTRLLVL.